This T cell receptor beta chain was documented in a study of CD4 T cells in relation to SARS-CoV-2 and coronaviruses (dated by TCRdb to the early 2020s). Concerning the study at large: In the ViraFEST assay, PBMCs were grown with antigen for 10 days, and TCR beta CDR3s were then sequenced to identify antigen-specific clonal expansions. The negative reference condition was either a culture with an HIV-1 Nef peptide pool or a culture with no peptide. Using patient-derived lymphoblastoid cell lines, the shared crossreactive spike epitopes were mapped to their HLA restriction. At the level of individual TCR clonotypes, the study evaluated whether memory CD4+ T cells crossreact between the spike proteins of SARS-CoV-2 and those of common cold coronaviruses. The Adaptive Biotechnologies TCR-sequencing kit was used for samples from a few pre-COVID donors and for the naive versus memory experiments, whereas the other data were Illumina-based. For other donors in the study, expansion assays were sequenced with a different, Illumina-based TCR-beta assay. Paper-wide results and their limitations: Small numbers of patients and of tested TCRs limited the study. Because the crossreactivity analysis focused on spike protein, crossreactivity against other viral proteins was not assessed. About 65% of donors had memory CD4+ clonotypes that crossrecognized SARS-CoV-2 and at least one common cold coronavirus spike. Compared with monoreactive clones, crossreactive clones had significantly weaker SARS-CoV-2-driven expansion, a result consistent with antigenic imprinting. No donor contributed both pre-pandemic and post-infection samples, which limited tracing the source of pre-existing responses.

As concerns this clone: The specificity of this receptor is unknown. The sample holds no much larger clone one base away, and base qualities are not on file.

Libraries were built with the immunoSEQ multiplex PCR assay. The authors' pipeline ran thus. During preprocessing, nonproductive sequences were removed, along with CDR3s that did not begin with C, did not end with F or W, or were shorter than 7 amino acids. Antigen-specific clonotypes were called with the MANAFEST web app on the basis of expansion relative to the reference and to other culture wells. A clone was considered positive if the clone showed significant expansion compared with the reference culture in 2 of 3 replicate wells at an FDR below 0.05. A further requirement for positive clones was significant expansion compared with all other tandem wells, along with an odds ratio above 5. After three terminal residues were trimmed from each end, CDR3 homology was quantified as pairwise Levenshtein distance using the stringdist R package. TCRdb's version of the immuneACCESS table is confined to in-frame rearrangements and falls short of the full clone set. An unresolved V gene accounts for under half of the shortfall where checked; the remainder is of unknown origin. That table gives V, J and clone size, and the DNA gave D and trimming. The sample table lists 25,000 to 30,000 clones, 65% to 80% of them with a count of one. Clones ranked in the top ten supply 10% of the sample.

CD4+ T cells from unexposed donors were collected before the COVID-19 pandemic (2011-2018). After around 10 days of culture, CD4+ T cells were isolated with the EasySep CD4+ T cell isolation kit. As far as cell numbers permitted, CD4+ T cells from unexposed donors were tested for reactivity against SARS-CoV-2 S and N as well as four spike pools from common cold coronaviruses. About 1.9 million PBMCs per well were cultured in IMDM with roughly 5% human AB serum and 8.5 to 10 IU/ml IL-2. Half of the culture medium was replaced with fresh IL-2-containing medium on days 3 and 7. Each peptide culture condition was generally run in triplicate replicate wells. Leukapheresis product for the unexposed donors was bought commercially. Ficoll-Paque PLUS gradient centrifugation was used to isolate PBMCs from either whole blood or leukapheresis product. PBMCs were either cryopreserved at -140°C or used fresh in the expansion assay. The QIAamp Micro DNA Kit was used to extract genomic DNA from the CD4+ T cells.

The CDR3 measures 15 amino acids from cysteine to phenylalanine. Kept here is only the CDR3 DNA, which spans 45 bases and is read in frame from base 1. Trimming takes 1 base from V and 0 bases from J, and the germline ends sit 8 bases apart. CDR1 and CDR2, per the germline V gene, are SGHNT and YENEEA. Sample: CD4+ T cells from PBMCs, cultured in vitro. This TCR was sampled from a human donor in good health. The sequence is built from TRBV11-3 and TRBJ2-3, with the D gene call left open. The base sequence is TGTGCCAGCAGCTTAGGAGGTTCCAGCACAGATACGCAGTATTTT. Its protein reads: CASSLGGSSTDTQYF.